The 17 T cell receptor beta chains presented below share a single source sample, sequenced in a study of shared clonotypes between healthy human individuals. The table came from immunoSEQ multiplex PCR; TCRdb's copy has only in-frame clones and leaves some out. Of a few million clones listed, approximately 93% are singletons. The sequenced sample consisted of naive CD4+ T cells from PBMCs. Documented subset: CD45RA+ positively selected. These receptors were taken from a man aged 18 to 29 in good health. Some clones in this sample may be carry-over from other donors' samples.

The chain has TRBV11-2 and TRBJ2-3; D call uncertain. Per the germline V gene, CDR1 is SGHAT and CDR2 is FQNNGV. The V end lost 1 base, the J end lost 0 bases, and 5 bases lay between the germline ends. This CDR3 region has 14 residues. This CDR3 reads CASSLVASTDTQYF. As DNA, the CDR3 is TGTGCCAGCAGCTTAGTGGCAAGCACAGATACGCAGTATTTT.

This sequence joins TRBV11-3 and TRBJ1-1; D uncertain. Germline assignment: CDR1 SGHNT and CDR2 YENEEA. The germline V and J ends were trimmed by 5 bases and 0 bases, with 4 bases remaining between them. CDR3 length: 12 residues. The CDR3 nucleotides are TGTGCCAGCAGCGGCTTGAACACTGAAGCTTTCTTT. This gives the protein CASSGLNTEAFF.

This chain connects TRBV5-8 to TRBJ2-7; TRBD2 matches at 10 bases. This CDR3 spans 14 amino acids. Per germline, CDR1 SGHTS and CDR2 YDEGEE. With V trimmed by 1 base and J by 5 bases, 3 bases remained unmatched. DNA of the CDR3: TGTGCCAGCAGCTTGCTAGCGGGAGCCAACGAGCAGTACTTC. Its translation is CASSLLAGANEQYF.

The chain employs TRBV5-1 and TRBJ1-4; TRBD1 aligns across 11 bases. The CDR3 loop spans 16 amino acids. Germline values: CDR1 SGHRS, CDR2 YFSETQ. The ends lost 4 bases at V and 8 bases at J; junction bases unmatched: 10. The CDR3 protein is CASSPRTGGGEEKLFF. CDR3 DNA: TGCGCCAGCAGCCCCCGGACAGGGGGCGGGGAAGAAAAACTGTTTTTT.

This clone came up once. The chain recombines TRBV5-4 with TRBJ2-7, with D perhaps TRBD1 (6 bases). The V end was cut by 2 bases, the J end by 7 bases, with 22 bases between. In germline, CDR1 is SGHNT, CDR2 YYREEE (reference sequence). This CDR3 is built from 16 residues. The CDR3 DNA is TGTGCCAGCAGCTTCGTTGGGGGCGGCCCCTCTCGGGAGCAGTACTTC. Protein sequence: CASSFVGGGPSREQYF. The full variable domain, completed using reference TRBV5-4 and TRBJ2-7, is ETGVTQSPTHLIKTRGQQVTLRCSSQSGHNTVSWYQQALGQGPQFIFQYYREEENGRGNFPPRFSGLQFPNYSSELNVNALELDDSALYLCASSFVGGGPSREQYFGPGTRLTVT.

The rearrangement links TRBV6-5 to TRBJ1-4; no clear D. Germline lookup yields CDR1 MNHEY and CDR2 SVGAGI. The CDR3 consists of 15 residues. V lost 0 bases and J lost 3, with 8 bases in between. CDR3 bases: TGTGCCAGCAGTTACTCTGGCGGCGCTAATGAAAAACTGTTTTTT. Residues: CASSYSGGANEKLFF.

This clone was seen only once. The gene calls are TRBV6-5 and TRBJ1-5, with D maybe TRBD1 (5 bases). This CDR3 is built from 14 residues. Per germline, CDR1 MNHEY and CDR2 SVGAGI. Trimming shortened V by 5 bases and J by 6 bases, and 14 bases separated the two germline ends. The CDR3 nucleotides read TGTGCCAGCAGTAGAACAGGAGGAATTCAGCCCCAGCATTTT. Translating it yields CASSRTGGIQPQHF.

The rearrangement uses TRBV7-3 and TRBJ2-3, with 8 bases identical to TRBD2. Germline V gives CDR1 SGHTA, CDR2 FQGTGA. J was trimmed by 5 bases and V by 0 bases; bases with no gene match: 7. This CDR3 comprises 16 residues. CDR3 in DNA: TGTGCCAGCAGCTTAACTAGCGGGACCGTCGGAGATACGCAGTATTTT. It is translated as CASSLTSGTVGDTQYF.

This chain joins TRBV11-2 and TRBJ2-5; no reliable D call. Germline V gene data show CDR1 as SGHAT and CDR2 as FQNNGV. The CDR3 sequence is 12 residues long. V was pared by 5 bases and J by 2 bases, with 6 bases between. CDR3 region: CASSRVQETQYF. Here the CDR3 DNA reads TGTGCCAGCAGCCGAGTTCAAGAGACCCAGTACTTC.

On this clone: The same CDR3 also results from other DNA sequences found in this sample. V usage is TRBV29-1 and J usage is TRBJ2-3; 12 nucleotides align to TRBD2. Germline CDR1 is SQVTM and CDR2 is ANQGSEA. The ends lost 6 bases at V and 1 base at J; junction bases unmatched: 5. This CDR3 has 15 amino acids. The CDR3 DNA is TGCAGCGTGGCAGGACTAGCGGGGCGCACAGATACGCAGTATTTT. Its translation: CSVAGLAGRTDTQYF.

The chain recombines TRBV28 with TRBJ2-7; TRBD2 matches 9 bases. The J segment lost 4 bases and the V segment lost 2 bases, leaving 12 bases of the junction unmatched. The CDR3 length is 17 residues. Germline-derived CDR1 and CDR2 are MDHEN and SYDVKM. The CDR3 bases are TGTGCCAGCAGTTTAACCCCTTGGGCGGGAGGGAATTACGAGCAGTACTTC. This translates into CASSLTPWAGGNYEQYF. Combining the CDR3 with reference TRBV28 and TRBJ2-7 gives the whole variable domain DVKVTQSSRYLVKRTGEKVFLECVQDMDHENMFWYRQDPGLGLRLIYFSYDVKMKEKGDIPEGYSVSREKKERFSLILESASTNQTSMYLCASSLTPWAGGNYEQYFGPGTRLTVT.

V is TRBV29-1 and J is TRBJ2-7, with a possible D match to TRBD2 (5 bases). The germline V gene has CDR1 SQVTM and CDR2 ANQGSEA. Deletions cut 6 bases from V and 0 bases from J, with 12 bases between. The CDR3 runs 13 residues. The CDR3 here is CSVTQRNSYEQYF. CDR3 coding DNA: TGCAGCGTAACACAGCGGAACTCCTACGAGCAGTACTTC.

This sequence joins TRBV5-1 and TRBJ1-4, with unresolved D. The CDR3 is 14 residues long. Trimming took off 1 base at V and 7 bases at J, with 11 bases between the two ends. Per germline, CDR1 SGHRS and CDR2 YFSETQ. CDR3 DNA: TGCGCCAGCAGCTTGAGCGGGGTGCGTGAAAAACTGTTTTTT. Amino acids: CASSLSGVREKLFF.

The genes are TRBV2 and TRBJ2-7; D could derive from TRBD1 or TRBD2 (5 bases each). With 1 base removed from V and 6 bases from J, the gap between germline ends came to 19 bases. Looked up from germline, CDR1 is SNHLY and CDR2 is FYNNEI. The CDR3 contains 16 residues. CDR3 protein: CASSEDVRGSPLEQYF. In DNA form, the CDR3 reads TGTGCCAGCAGTGAAGACGTCCGGGGCTCACCCCTCGAGCAGTACTTC.

This sequence joins TRBV18 and TRBJ2-7; tentatively, D is TRBD2 (5 bases). In germline, CDR1 is KGHSH, CDR2 LQKENI. The CDR3 covers 17 residues. Trimming cost V 0 bases and J 1 base, with 16 bases left between them. The CDR3 is CASSPPIGLIDSYEQYF. The CDR3 bases are TGTGCCAGCTCACCACCGATTGGACTGATTGATTCCTACGAGCAGTACTTC.

Note on this clone: Within the sample, other DNA sequences also encode this same CDR3. The chain uses TRBV5-1 and TRBJ1-1; D ambiguous. Looked up from germline, CDR1 is SGHRS and CDR2 is YFSETQ. There are 12 residues in the CDR3. V shed 2 bases and J shed 0 bases, with 2 bases lying between them. CDR3 region: CASSLVNTEAFF. CDR3 nucleotide sequence: TGCGCCAGCAGCTTAGTGAACACTGAAGCTTTCTTT.

The rearrangement joins TRBV28 to TRBJ2-7; 9 nucleotides agree with TRBD2. Germline lookup yields CDR1 MDHEN and CDR2 SYDVKM. This CDR3 spans 15 amino acids. With 5 bases clipped from V and 4 bases from J, the junction kept 9 bases outside the gene matches. The CDR3 DNA follows: TGTGCCAGCAGTGTCACCGGGACTAGCAGATACGAGCAGTACTTC. Protein sequence: CASSVTGTSRYEQYF.